This TCR beta chain was sequenced in a study of identical twins. This clonotype was found many times. Unique molecular identifiers were present on the cDNA, which also gained a universal primer site by template switching. TCRdb re-called the 5' RACE reads with MiXCR, one entry per CDR3 protein. The sample lists more than 400,000 distinct CDR3 sequences, about 15% occurring once. The V and J ends lost 0 bases and 6 bases respectively, with 10 bases between them. Germline CDR1 SGHRS, CDR2 YFSETQ. The CDR3 totals 14 residues. These records were also assigned to another study, of yellow fever vaccine responses in identical twins.

Input material: CD4+ T cells sorted from blood. The origin of this receptor is a woman aged 18-29 years in good health. The chain links TRBV5-1 to TRBJ2-1, with D hard to call. The CDR3 sequence is CASSLGAQVNEQFF. The CDR3, as DNA: TGCGCCAGCAGCTTGGGGGCGCAAGTCAATGAGCAGTTCTTC.